This TCR beta chain was captured by sequencing in a study of T-cell reconstitution after alpha-beta-depleted transplantation in children (dated by TCRdb to 2016 to 2017). In terms of the full investigation: T-cell immune reconstitution after TCRalphabeta/CD19-depleted allogeneic hematopoietic cell transplantation in children was quantitatively tracked in the study by means of TCR repertoire profiling.

In its sample, this clonotype was seen many times. Its antigen is not yet known. No base qualities exist here, and no much larger clone lies one base off it. The library was obtained by PCR. The listed sequencing device is Illumina HiSeq 2500. To normalize quantification of the TCRbeta repertoire, the TCR libraries were built with molecular barcoding that relied on unique molecular identifiers. TCRdb reprocessing: public reads trimmed at Q25 with fastp, clones called with MiXCR, in-frame beta chains kept. Each record represents a unique CDR3 protein, reported with the most common genes and DNA among its rows. Within this sample are about 70,000 distinct CDR3 sequences, with roughly a tenth of them counted one time only. Of the sample, over 10% is held by the ten largest clones. Here is what the overall study found, with its caveats: In some patients, high TCRbeta diversity at day 60 was attributed to recipient T cells and intrathymic progenitors that had survived conditioning. The frequencies of hyperexpanded clones fell over the following months, and after one year, T-cell counts and TCRbeta diversity were mostly attributed to newly produced T cells. Apparently early alphabetaT-cell count recovery about two months after transplant reportedly relied on only several hundred rapidly expanded clones derived from non-depleted graft cells.

V and J lose 3 bases and 1 base, and a span of 3 bases separates them. The CDR3 runs 13 residues from the cysteine to the phenylalanine. Only the CDR3 region is kept as DNA, spanning 39 bases read in frame from base 1. CDR1 SGHVS and CDR2 FNYEAQ are derived from the germline V gene. The meaning of the sample's treatment or condition label: allogeneic hematopoietic cell transplantation with graft depleted of TCRalphabeta T cells and CD19 B cells. The children who served as transplant recipients had been given grafts of TCRalphabeta/CD19-depleted allogeneic hematopoietic cells. The rearranged chain carries TRBV7-6 and TRBJ2-2; no D gene is confidently identified. The source material was PBMCs, sampled before TCRalphabeta/CD19-depleted stem cell transplant. The TCR originated in a boy aged 5-17 years with acute myeloid leukemia, due to receive a stem cell transplant. Here the CDR3 is given as CASSFLNTGELFF. The DNA is TGTGCCAGCAGCTTCCTGAACACCGGGGAGCTGTTTTTT.